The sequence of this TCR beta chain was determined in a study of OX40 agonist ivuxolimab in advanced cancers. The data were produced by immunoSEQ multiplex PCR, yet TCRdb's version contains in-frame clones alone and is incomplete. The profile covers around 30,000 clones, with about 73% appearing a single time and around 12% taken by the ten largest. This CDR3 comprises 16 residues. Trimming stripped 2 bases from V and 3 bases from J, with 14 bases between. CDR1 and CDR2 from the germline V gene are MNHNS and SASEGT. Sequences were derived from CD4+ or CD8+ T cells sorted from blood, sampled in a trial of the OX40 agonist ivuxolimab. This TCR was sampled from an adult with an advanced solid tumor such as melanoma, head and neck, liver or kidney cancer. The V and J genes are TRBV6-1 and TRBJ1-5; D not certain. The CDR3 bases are TGTGCCAGCAGTGAAAAGGGAATGGGCTCCAATCAGCCCCAGCATTTT. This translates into CASSEKGMGSNQPQHF.